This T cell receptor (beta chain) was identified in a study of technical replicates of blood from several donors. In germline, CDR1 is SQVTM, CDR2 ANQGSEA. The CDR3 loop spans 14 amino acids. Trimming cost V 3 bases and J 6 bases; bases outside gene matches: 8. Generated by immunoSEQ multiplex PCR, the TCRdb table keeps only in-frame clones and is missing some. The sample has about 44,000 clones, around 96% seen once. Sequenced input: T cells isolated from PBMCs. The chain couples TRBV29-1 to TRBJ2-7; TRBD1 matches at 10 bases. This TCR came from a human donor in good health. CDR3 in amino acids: CSVEVDRGASEQYF. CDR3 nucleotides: TGCAGCGTTGAGGTGGACAGGGGGGCGTCCGAGCAGTACTTC.